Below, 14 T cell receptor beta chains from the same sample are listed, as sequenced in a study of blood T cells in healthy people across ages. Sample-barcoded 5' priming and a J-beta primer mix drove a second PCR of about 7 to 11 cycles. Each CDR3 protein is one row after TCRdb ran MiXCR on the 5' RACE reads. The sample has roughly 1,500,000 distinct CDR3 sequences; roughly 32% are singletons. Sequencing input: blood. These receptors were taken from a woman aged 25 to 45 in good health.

The CDR3 DNA is TGTGCCAGCAGCGAAACTAGCGGGGGTGCCCAAGAGACCCAGTACTTC. Its protein is CASSETSGGAQETQYF. The gene calls are TRBV7-8 and TRBJ2-5; 11 bases map to TRBD2. The CDR3 contains 16 residues. The V segment lost 5 bases and the J segment 1 base; nucleotides outside the gene matches: 6. Germline V lookup: CDR1 SGHVS, CDR2 FQNEAQ.

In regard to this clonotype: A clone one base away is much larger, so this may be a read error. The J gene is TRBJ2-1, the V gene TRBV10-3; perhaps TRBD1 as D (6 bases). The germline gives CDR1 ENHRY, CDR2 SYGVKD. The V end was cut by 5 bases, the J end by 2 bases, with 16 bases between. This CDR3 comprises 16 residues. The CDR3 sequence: CAISPPSRGTYNEQFF. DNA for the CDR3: TGTGCCATCAGTCCTCCCTCTAGGGGGACCTACAATGAGCAGTTCTTC.

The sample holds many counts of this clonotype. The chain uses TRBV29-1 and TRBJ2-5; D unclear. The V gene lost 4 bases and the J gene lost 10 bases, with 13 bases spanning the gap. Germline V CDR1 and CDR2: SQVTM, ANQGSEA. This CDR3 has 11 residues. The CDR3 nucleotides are TGCAGCGTTGTGGCAGAGTGGGGCCAGTACTTC. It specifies CSVVAEWGQYF.

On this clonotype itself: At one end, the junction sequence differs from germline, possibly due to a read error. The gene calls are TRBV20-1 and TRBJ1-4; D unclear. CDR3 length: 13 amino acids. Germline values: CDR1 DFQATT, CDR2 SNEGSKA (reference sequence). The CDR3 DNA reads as TGCAGTGCTAGCGGGAGGACTAATGAAAAACGGTTTTTT. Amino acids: CSASGRTNEKRFF.

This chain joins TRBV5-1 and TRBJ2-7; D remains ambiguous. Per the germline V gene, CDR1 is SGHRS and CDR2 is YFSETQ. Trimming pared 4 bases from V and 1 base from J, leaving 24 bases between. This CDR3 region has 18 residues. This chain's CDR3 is CASSRLGRSNPLSYEQYF. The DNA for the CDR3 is TGCGCCAGCAGCCGGCTTGGTCGGTCGAATCCTCTTTCCTACGAGCAGTACTTC.

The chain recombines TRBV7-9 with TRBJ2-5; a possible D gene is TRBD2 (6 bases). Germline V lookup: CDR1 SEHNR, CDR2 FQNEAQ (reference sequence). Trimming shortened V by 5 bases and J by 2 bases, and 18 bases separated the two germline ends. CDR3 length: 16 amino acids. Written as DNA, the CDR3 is TGTGCCAGCAGCCCAATCGGAGCGGGCTCACAAGAGACCCAGTACTTC. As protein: CASSPIGAGSQETQYF.

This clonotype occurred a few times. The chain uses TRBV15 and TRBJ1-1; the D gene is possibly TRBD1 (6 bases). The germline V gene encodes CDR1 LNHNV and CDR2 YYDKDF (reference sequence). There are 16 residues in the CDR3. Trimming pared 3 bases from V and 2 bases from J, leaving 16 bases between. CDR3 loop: CATSRGATASNTEAFF. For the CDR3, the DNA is TGTGCCACCAGCAGGGGGGCGACAGCCAGTAACACTGAAGCTTTCTTT.

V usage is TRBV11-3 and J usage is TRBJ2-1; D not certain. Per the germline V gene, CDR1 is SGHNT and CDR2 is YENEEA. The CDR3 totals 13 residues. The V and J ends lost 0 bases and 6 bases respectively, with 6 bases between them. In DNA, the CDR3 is TGTGCCAGCAGCTTAGATAGATGCAATGAGCAGTTCTTC. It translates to CASSLDRCNEQFF.

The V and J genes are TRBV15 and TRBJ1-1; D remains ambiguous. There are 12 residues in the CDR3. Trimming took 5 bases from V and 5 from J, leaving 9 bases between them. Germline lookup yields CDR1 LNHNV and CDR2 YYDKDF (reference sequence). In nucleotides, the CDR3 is TGTGCCACCAGCGGCTCCGGGACTGAAGCTTTCTTT. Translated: CATSGSGTEAFF.

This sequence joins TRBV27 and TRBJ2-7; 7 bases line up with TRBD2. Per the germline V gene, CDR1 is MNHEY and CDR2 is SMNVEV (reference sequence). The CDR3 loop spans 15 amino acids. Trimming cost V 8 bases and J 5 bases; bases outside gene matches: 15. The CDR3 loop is CASGLPGGGWNEQYF. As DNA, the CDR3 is TGTGCCAGCGGGCTGCCGGGGGGAGGGTGGAACGAGCAGTACTTC.

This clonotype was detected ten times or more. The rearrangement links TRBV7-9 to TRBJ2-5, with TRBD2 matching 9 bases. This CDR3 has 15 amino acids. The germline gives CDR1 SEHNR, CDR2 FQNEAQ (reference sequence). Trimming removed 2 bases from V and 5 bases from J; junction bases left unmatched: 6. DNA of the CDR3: TGTGCCAGCAGCTTACGCGGGGGGGCGGAGGAGACCCAGTACTTC. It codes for CASSLRGGAEETQYF.

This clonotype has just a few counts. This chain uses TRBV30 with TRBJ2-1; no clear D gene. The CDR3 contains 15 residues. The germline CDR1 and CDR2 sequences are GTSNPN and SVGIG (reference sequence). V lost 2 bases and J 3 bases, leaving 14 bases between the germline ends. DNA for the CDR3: TGTGCCTGGAGTAATATCGGGTCCCACTACAATGAGCAGTTCTTC. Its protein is CAWSNIGSHYNEQFF.

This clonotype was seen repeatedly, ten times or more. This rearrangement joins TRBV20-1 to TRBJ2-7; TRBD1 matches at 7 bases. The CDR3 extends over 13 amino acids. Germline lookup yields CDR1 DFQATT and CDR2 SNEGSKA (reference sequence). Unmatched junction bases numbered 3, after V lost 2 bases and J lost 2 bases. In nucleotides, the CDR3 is TGCAGTGCTAGATCTCAGGGGGCCTACGAGCAGTACTTC. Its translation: CSARSQGAYEQYF.

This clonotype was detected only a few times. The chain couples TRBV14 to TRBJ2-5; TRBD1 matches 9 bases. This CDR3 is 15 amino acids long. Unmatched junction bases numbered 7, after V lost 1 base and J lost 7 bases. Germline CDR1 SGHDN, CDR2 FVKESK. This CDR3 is CASSQGPGQGRTQYF. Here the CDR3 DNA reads TGTGCCAGCAGCCAAGGCCCGGGACAGGGAAGGACCCAGTACTTC.